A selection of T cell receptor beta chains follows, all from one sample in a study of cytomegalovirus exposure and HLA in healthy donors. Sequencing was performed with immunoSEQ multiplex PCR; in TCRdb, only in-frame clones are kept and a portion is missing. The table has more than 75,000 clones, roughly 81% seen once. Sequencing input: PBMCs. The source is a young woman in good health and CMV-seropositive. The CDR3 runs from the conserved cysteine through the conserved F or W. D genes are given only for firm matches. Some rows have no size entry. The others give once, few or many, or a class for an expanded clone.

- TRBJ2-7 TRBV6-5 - CASSYSPSAPEQYF TGTGCCAGCAGTTACTCTCCTAGCGCCCCCGAGCAGTACTTC
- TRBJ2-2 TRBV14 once CASSQDTGYELFF TGTGCCAGCAGCCAAGATACCGGGTACGAGCTGTTTTTT
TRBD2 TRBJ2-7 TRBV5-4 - CASTPGTSGLGQYF TGTGCCAGCACCCCCGGGACTAGCGGTTTGGGGCAGTACTTC
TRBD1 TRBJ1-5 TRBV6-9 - CASTPSGDRGYQPQHF TGTGCCAGCACCCCTTCGGGCGACAGGGGATATCAGCCCCAGCATTTT
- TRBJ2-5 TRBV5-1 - CASSPRQGMETQYF TGCGCCAGCAGCCCGAGGCAGGGTATGGAGACCCAGTACTTC
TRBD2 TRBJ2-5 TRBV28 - CASSLGGSRETQYF TGTGCCAGCAGTTTAGGCGGGAGCAGAGAGACCCAGTACTTC
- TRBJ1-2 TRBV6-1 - CASSEVGANYGYTF TGTGCCAGCAGTGAAGTAGGGGCGAACTATGGCTACACCTTC
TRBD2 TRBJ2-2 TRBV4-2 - CASTVAGRSGELFF TGTGCCAGCACCGTAGCGGGTCGGTCCGGGGAGCTGTTTTTT
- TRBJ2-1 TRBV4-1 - CASSQGGAAGQHNEQFF TGCGCCAGCAGCCAAGGAGGTGCAGCGGGACAACACAATGAGCAGTTCTTC
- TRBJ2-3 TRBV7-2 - CASSLSTQYF TGTGCCAGCAGCCTAAGTACGCAGTATTTT
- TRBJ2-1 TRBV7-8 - CASTLVNNEQFF TGTGCCAGCACGTTAGTCAACAATGAGCAGTTCTTC
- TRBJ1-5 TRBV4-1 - CASSQAAIPGPQHF TGCGCCAGCAGCCAGGCAGCTATCCCGGGGCCCCAGCATTTT
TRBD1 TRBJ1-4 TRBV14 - CASSHLDRATNEKLFF TGTGCCAGCAGCCACCTAGACAGGGCAACTAATGAAAAACTGTTTTTT
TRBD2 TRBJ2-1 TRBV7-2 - CASSRSGGSNEQFF TGTGCCAGCAGCCGCAGCGGGGGAAGCAATGAGCAGTTCTTC
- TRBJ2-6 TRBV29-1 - CSVEDAGSGANVLTF TGCAGCGTTGAAGATGCCGGCTCTGGGGCCAACGTCCTGACTTTC
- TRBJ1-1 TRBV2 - CASSEIGWADTEAFF TGTGCCAGCAGTGAAATAGGTTGGGCCGACACTGAAGCTTTCTTT
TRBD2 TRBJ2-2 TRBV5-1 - CASSRTGGTGELFF TGCGCCAGCAGTCGGACGGGGGGGACCGGGGAGCTGTTTTTT
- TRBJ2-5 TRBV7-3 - CASSPQGARQETQYF TGTGCCAGCAGCCCCCAGGGCGCGAGACAAGAGACCCAGTACTTC
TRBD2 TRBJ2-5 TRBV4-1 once CASSQDTRASGGSETQYF TGCGCCAGCAGCCAAGATACTAGGGCCAGCGGGGGGTCCGAGACCCAGTACTTC
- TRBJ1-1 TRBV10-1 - CASSPGKGTEAFF TGCGCCAGCAGCCCAGGGAAAGGCACTGAAGCTTTCTTT
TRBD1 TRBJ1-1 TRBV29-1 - CSAYRGGEAFF TGCAGCGCCTACAGGGGTGGTGAAGCTTTCTTT
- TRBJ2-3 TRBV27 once CASSGHSTDTQYF TGTGCCAGCAGTGGGCATAGCACAGATACGCAGTATTTT
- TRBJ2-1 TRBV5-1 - CASRPDSSYNEQFF TGCGCCAGCAGACCGGACAGCTCCTACAATGAGCAGTTCTTC
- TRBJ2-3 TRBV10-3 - CAISSRGRDTQYF TGTGCCATCAGTTCCCGGGGTCGGGATACGCAGTATTTT
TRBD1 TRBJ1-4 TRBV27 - CASSLGARGNEKLFF TGTGCCAGCAGTTTAGGGGCCAGGGGGAATGAAAAACTGTTTTTT
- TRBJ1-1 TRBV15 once CATSSTGRKAFF TGTGCCACCAGCAGTACCGGGAGAAAAGCTTTCTTT
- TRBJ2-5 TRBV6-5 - CASSPRLGETQYF TGTGCCAGCAGTCCCAGACTAGGAGAGACCCAGTACTTC
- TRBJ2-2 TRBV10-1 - CASSEGLVPGELFF TGCGCCAGCTCGGAGGGGCTGGTGCCCGGGGAGCTGTTTTTT
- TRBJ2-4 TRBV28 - CASSLGLKRTQNIQYF TGTGCCAGCAGTTTAGGGCTGAAGCGGACCCAAAACATTCAGTACTTC
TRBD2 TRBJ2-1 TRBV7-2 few CASSLVLSLAGGVNEQFF TGTGCCAGCAGCTTAGTTCTGTCTCTAGCGGGGGGTGTCAATGAGCAGTTCTTC
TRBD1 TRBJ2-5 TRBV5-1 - CASSLIPGQQETQYF TGCGCCAGCAGCTTAATCCCGGGACAGCAAGAGACCCAGTACTTC
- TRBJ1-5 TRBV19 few CASNPGYQPQHF TGTGCCAGTAATCCCGGGTATCAGCCCCAGCATTTT
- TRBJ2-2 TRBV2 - CASSERTGGWTGELFF TGTGCCAGCAGTGAAAGGACGGGGGGCTGGACCGGGGAGCTGTTTTTT
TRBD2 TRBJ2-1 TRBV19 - CASSMVRGTPYNEQFF TGTGCCAGTAGTATGGTGCGGGGGACCCCTTACAATGAGCAGTTCTTC
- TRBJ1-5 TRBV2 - CASTRDIGNQPQHF TGTGCCAGCACCCGGGACATTGGGAATCAGCCCCAGCATTTT
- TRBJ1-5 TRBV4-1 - CASSQDRGGQPQHF TGCGCCAGCAGCCAAGATCGTGGCGGTCAGCCCCAGCATTTT
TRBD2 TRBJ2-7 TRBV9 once CASSLLLAGGLSSYEQYF TGTGCCAGCAGCCTGCTACTAGCGGGAGGGCTTAGCTCCTACGAGCAGTACTTC
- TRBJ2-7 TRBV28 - CASSTGYEQYF TGTGCCAGCAGCACCGGCTACGAGCAGTACTTC
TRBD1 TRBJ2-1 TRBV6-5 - CASSPSPGQYNEQFF TGTGCCAGCAGTCCAAGCCCGGGACAGTACAATGAGCAGTTCTTC
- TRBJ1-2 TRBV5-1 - CASSLTGQSNYGYTF TGCGCCAGCAGCTTGACAGGCCAATCTAACTATGGCTACACCTTC
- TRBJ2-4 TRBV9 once CASSGGLPTNIQYF TGTGCCAGCAGCGGGGGACTCCCGACGAACATTCAGTACTTC